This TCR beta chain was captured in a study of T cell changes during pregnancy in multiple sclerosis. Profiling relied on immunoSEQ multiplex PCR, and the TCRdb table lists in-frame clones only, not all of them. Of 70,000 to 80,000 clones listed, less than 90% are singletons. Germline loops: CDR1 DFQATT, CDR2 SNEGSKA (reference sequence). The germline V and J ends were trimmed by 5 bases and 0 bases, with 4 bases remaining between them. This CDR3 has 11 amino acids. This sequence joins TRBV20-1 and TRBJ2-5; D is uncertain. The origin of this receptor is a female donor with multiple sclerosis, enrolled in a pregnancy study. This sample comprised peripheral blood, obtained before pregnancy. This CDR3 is CSAHYQETQYF. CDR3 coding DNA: TGCAGTGCTCACTACCAAGAGACCCAGTACTTC.